These T cell receptor beta chains were read from a single sample in a study of cytomegalovirus exposure and HLA in healthy donors. The data were produced by immunoSEQ multiplex PCR, yet TCRdb's version contains in-frame clones alone and is incomplete. The repertoire includes more than 85,000 clones, over 70% of them detected once, and under 2.5% sits in the top ten. Material for sequencing was PBMCs. The receptor set was obtained from a boy aged 10-17 years in good health and CMV-seronegative. The CDR3 runs from the conserved cysteine through the conserved F or W. The order of the fields is V gene, CDR3 length, J gene, CDR3 protein.

>TRBV9|15|TRBJ1-2
CASSGNHRGNYGYTF
>TRBV7-3|19|TRBJ2-1
CASSLTPAVAGGPFNEQFF
>TRBV28|14|TRBJ1-5
CASSFETDNQPQHF
>TRBV7-9|15|TRBJ2-3
CASSLGIRNTDTQYF
>TRBV19|13|TRBJ2-2
CASSVMNTGELFF
>TRBV5-1|13|TRBJ2-7
CASSLGPRYEQYF
>TRBV7-2|15|TRBJ1-5
CASSRNAGEGQPQHF
>TRBV6-4|14|TRBJ2-7
CASSPGQGSYEQYF
>TRBV14|13|TRBJ1-4
CASSRGLDEKLFF
>TRBV5-1|15|TRBJ2-1
CASSAGTGGYNEQFF
>TRBV30|12|TRBJ1-6
CAWSPPGSPLHF
>TRBV2|14|TRBJ2-7
CAISGRGPAYEQYF
>TRBV7-9|15|TRBJ2-5
CASSTQDRGRETQYF
>TRBV7-9|14|TRBJ2-1
CASSLSLSYNEQFF
>TRBV11-2|14|TRBJ2-1
CASSSATGSNEQFF
>TRBV7-9|13|TRBJ1-2
CASSPTGGYGYTF
>TRBV28|15|TRBJ2-7
CASSIPGLSSYEQYF
>TRBV5-4|17|TRBJ1-2
CASSPRDRRTIGYGYTF
>TRBV5-4|13|TRBJ2-5
CASSLLPRETQYF
>TRBV9|15|TRBJ2-7
CASSRGTDYAYEQYF
>TRBV28|14|TRBJ2-7
CASSRDRGPRGQYF
>TRBV9|15|TRBJ2-3
CASSVAGGRTDTQYF
>TRBV28|16|TRBJ1-1
CASSLSGPAGNTEAFF
>TRBV5-4|16|TRBJ2-7
CASSRPTSGGTYEQYF
>TRBV6-5|12|TRBJ2-3
CASLGDLDTQYF
>TRBV30|15|TRBJ1-2
CAWSVTGGRNYGYTF
>TRBV5-6|12|TRBJ1-2
CASSLKVEGYTF
>TRBV10-3|15|TRBJ1-1
CAISGGQAMNTEAFF
>TRBV27|14|TRBJ2-7
CASWTGAATYEQYF
>TRBV4-1|19|TRBJ2-6
CASSPPGRSIIGGANVLTF
>TRBV14|15|TRBJ1-3
CASTLTGFSGNTIYF
>TRBV18|15|TRBJ2-2
CASQPPGGNTGELFF
>TRBV7-6|15|TRBJ1-2
CASSQKDRDNYGYTF
>TRBV6-6|15|TRBJ2-3
CASSPLARGTDTQYF
>TRBV5-8|16|TRBJ1-4
CASSGALLATNEKLFF
>TRBV29-1|14|TRBJ2-3
CSVMDGGTTDTQYF
>TRBV29-1|18|TRBJ2-1
CSFLLEAALLAGINEQFF
>TRBV23-1|20|TRBJ1-5
CASSQSNRDRGSHSNQPQHF
>TRBV5-1|13|TRBJ2-4
CASSFEVGNIQYF
>TRBV7-9|14|TRBJ1-6
CASKGGETGSPLHF
>TRBV4-1|15|TRBJ1-5
CASSQGSGSNQPQHF